The 5 T cell receptor beta chains presented below share a single source sample, sequenced in a study of blood T cell repertoires in COVID-19. The repertoire was sequenced with immunoSEQ multiplex PCR; TCRdb's copy has only in-frame clones and lacks some. This table holds 150,000 to 200,000 clones, 75% to 90% found once. The sequencing input was PBMCs or T cells enriched from blood (not recorded which). The source of these receptors is a woman aged 55 to 70 who had recovered from COVID-19.

The V call is TRBV7-9, the J call TRBJ2-7; 7 bases are a match to TRBD1. The CDR3 runs to 13 residues. Germline CDR1 and CDR2: SEHNR and FQNEAQ (reference sequence). V shed 4 bases and J 3 bases; nucleotides not matched to a gene: 3. The CDR3 sequence is CASSSTGIYEQYF. The CDR3 DNA sequence: TGTGCCAGCAGCTCGACAGGGATCTACGAGCAGTACTTC.

This clone was counted once. The chain links TRBV5-1 to TRBJ2-1, with 9 nucleotides matching TRBD2. V was clipped by 1 base and J by 5 bases; unmatched bases: 1. Looked up from germline, CDR1 is SGHRS and CDR2 is YFSETQ. The CDR3 is made up of 14 amino acids. The CDR3 is CASSLRLADNEQFF. The CDR3 coding sequence is TGCGCCAGCAGCTTGAGACTAGCGGACAATGAGCAGTTCTTC.

The chain is built from TRBV4-1 and TRBJ2-5; D not resolved. The CDR3 extends over 13 amino acids. CDR1 and CDR2 (germline): MGHRA, YSYEKL. The V and J ends lost 0 bases and 4 bases respectively, with 6 bases between them. CDR3 loop: CASSQDSGETQYF. In DNA, the CDR3 is TGCGCCAGCAGCCAAGATTCGGGAGAGACCCAGTACTTC.

This chain uses TRBV19 with TRBJ1-4; D unclear. The ends were cut back, 2 bases at V and 4 bases at J, with 5 bases in the middle. Germline V CDR1 and CDR2: LNHDA, SQIVND (reference sequence). The CDR3 runs to 13 residues. The CDR3 is CASSISGNEKLFF. DNA for the CDR3: TGTGCCAGTAGTATATCCGGTAATGAAAAACTGTTTTTT.

The CDR3 nucleotides are TGTGCCAGCAGTCCGAAAAAAAAGGTGTGGGACTACACAGATACGCAGTATTTT. Translating it yields CASSPKKKVWDYTDTQYF. The rearrangement uses TRBV5-4 and TRBJ2-3, with 7 bases aligning to TRBD2. The CDR3 runs to 18 residues. The V gene's germline CDR1 is SGHNT and CDR2 YYREEE (reference sequence). The junction had 17 bases not matched to a gene; V was cut back by 5 bases and J by 2 bases.